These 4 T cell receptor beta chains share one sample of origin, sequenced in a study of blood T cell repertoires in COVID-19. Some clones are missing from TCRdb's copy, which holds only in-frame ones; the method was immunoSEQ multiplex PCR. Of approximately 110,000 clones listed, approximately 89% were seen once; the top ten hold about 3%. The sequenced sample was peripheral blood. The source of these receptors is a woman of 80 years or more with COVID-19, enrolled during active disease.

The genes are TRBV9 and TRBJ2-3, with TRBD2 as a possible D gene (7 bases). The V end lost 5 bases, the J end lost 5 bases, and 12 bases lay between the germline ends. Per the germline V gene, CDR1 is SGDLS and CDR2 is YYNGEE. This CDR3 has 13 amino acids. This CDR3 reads CASSRRGGDTQYF. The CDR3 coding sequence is TGTGCCAGCAGTCGTAGGGGGGGAGATACGCAGTATTTT.

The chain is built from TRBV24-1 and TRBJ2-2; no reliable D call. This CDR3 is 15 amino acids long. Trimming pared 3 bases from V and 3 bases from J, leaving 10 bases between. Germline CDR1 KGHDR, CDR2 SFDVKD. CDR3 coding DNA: TGTGCCACCAGTGATAACCGACGGGACACCGGGGAGCTGTTTTTT. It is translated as CATSDNRRDTGELFF.

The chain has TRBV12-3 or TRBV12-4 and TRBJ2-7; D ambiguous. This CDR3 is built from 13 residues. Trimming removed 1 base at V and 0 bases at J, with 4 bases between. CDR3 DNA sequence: TGTGCCAGCAGTTTAGATAGCTCCTACGAGCAGTACTTC. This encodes CASSLDSSYEQYF.

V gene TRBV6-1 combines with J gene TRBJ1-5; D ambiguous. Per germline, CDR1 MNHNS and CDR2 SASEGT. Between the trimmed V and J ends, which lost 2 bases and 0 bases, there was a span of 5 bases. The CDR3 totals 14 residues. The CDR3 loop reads CASSENGSNQPQHF. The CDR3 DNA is TGTGCCAGCAGTGAAAACGGTAGCAATCAGCCCCAGCATTTT.